This T cell receptor (beta chain) was identified during a study of shared clonotypes between healthy human individuals. Assay runs were performed at deep level. Template for every sorted-subset replicate PCR totaled 200 to 250 ng DNA, around 32,000 T cell genomes. As processed by the authors: Filtering of immunoSEQ junctional sequences could not match full-length read filtering. Profiled with immunoSEQ multiplex PCR; TCRdb holds only in-frame clones, not every one. The DNA gave D and trimming, while V, J and clone size come from that table. The sample carries 2.3 million or so clones, over 85% recorded once. Note on this clone: The same CDR3 is also encoded by other DNA sequences in this sample.

This CDR3 contains 12 residues. Deletions cut 0 bases from V and 7 bases from J, with 7 bases between. CDR1 is SGHRS and CDR2 is YFSETQ in the germline V gene. The specimen sequenced was naive CD4+ T cells from PBMCs. The subset here: CD45RA+ positively selected. This TCR derives from a man younger than 30 in good health. Some clones in this sample may be carry-over from other donors' samples. V usage is TRBV5-1 and J usage is TRBJ1-1; D not resolved. The CDR3, as DNA: TGCGCCAGCAGCTTGGTGGCGGGTGAAGCTTTCTTT. It yields the protein CASSLVAGEAFF.